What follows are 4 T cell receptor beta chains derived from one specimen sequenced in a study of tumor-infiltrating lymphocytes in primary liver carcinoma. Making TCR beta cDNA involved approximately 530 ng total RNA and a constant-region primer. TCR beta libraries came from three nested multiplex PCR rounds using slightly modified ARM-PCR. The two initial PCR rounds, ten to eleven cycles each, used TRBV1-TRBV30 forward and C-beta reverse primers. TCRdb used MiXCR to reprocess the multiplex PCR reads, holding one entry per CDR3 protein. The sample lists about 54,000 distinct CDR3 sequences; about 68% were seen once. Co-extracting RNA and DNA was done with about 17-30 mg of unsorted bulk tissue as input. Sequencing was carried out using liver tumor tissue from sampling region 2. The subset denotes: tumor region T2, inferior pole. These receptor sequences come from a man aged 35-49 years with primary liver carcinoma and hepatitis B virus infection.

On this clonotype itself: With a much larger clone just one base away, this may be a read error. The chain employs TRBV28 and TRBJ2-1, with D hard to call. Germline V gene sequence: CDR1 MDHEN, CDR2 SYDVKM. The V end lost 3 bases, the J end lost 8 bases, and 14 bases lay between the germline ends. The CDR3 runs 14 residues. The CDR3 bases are TGTGCCAGCAGTTTGGTGTGGGCTGAAGATGAGCAGTTCTTC. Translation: CASSLVWAEDEQFF.

CDR3: CASSPRGNERFF. The CDR3 DNA follows: TGTGCCAGCAGCCCACGGGGCAATGAGCGATTCTTC. This rearrangement joins TRBV11-2 to TRBJ2-1; D is tentatively TRBD1 or TRBD2 (5 bases each). Trimming cost V 5 bases and J 16 bases, with 18 bases left between them. From germline, CDR1 is SGHAT and CDR2 FQNNGV. The CDR3 extends over 12 amino acids.

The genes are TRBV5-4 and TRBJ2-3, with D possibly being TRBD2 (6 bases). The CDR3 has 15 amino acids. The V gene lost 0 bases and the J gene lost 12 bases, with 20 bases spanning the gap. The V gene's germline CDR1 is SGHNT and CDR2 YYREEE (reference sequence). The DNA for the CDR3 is TGTGCCAGCAGCTTGGGCCGGGAGAGGCCAGATAAACAGTATTTT. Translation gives CASSLGRERPDKQYF.

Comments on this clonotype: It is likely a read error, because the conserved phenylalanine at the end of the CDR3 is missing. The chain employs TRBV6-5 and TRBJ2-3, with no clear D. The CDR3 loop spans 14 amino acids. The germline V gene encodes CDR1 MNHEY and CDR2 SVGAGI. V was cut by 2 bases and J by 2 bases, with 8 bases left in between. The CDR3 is CASSYHTPTDTQYL. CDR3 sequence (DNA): TGTGCCAGCAGTTACCATACTCCCACAGATACGCAGTATTTA.